The 11 T cell receptor beta chains reported below all come from one sample, sequenced in a study of cytomegalovirus exposure and HLA in healthy donors. The PCR employed 60 Vbeta primers together with 13 Jbeta primers. The repertoire was sequenced with immunoSEQ multiplex PCR; TCRdb's copy has only in-frame clones and lacks some. Here the sample spans around 150,000 clones, less than 80% being singletons. Sequenced sample: PBMCs. Receptors originate from a man aged 50-59 years in good health and CMV-seropositive.

Concerning this clone itself: At one of its ends the junction is not consistent with the germline gene, which may arise from a read error. This chain links TRBV9 with TRBJ1-1; 9 bases line up with TRBD1. The CDR3 loop spans 18 amino acids. In germline, CDR1 is SGDLS, CDR2 YYNGEE. CDR3 DNA: TGTGCCAGCAGTGTAGCCGGGACAGGGTCGCTCTTCAGCACTGAAGCTTTCTTT. This codes for CASSVAGTGSLFSTEAFF.

The CDR3 spells CASSVSGGSYNEQFF. CDR3 in DNA: TGTGCCAGCAGCGTATCGGGCGGGAGTTACAATGAGCAGTTCTTC. The chain couples TRBV9 to TRBJ2-1; 7 bases map to TRBD2. Trimming at V came to 1 base and at J to 4 bases, leaving 5 bases not matched to a gene. The germline V gene has CDR1 SGDLS and CDR2 YYNGEE. This CDR3 contains 15 residues.

This chain connects TRBV5-1 to TRBJ1-3; 7 bases fit TRBD1. This CDR3 is 16 amino acids long. V lost 4 bases to trimming and J lost 1 base; unmatched junction nucleotides: 8. Germline V gene data show CDR1 as SGHRS and CDR2 as YFSETQ. CDR3 sequence reads: CASSDEGRGSGNTIYF. The CDR3, as DNA: TGCGCCAGCAGCGACGAAGGCAGGGGGTCTGGAAACACCATATATTTT.

The genes are TRBV5-1 and TRBJ2-7, with D perhaps matching TRBD2 (7 bases). V lost 4 bases and J 1 base, leaving 15 bases between the germline ends. This CDR3 spans 15 amino acids. CDR1 SGHRS and CDR2 YFSETQ come from the germline V gene. CDR3 sequence (DNA): TGCGCCAGCAGCCCAGCCGGGGGGACATCCTACGAGCAGTACTTC. It encodes CASSPAGGTSYEQYF.

This rearrangement joins TRBV5-1 to TRBJ1-1; 9 bases are a match to TRBD1. Germline loops: CDR1 SGHRS, CDR2 YFSETQ. This CDR3 comprises 16 residues. Losses at the gene ends were 5 bases for V and 0 bases for J; bases not matched to a gene: 8. This CDR3 reads CASSGTGLKMNTEAFF. CDR3 nucleotide sequence: TGCGCCAGCAGTGGGACAGGGCTAAAAATGAACACTGAAGCTTTCTTT.

The chain is built from TRBV5-3 and TRBJ1-5; a weak D match, TRBD1 (5 bases). TRBV5-3 is given ORF status, its function remaining uncertain. This CDR3 has 16 residues. The V end was cut by 0 bases, the J end by 3 bases, with 13 bases between. CDR3 region: CARSLAGEGTNQPQHF. CDR3 sequence (DNA): TGTGCCAGAAGCTTGGCGGGGGAGGGGACCAATCAGCCCCAGCATTTT.

The chain uses TRBV11-3 and TRBJ2-3; D remains ambiguous. V was cut by 3 bases and J by 2 bases, with 12 bases left in between. This CDR3 comprises 15 residues. Germline loops: CDR1 SGHNT, CDR2 YENEEA. The DNA of the CDR3 is TGTGCCAGCAGCTTTCCTACAGTTTCCACAGATACGCAGTATTTT. Translated, it gives CASSFPTVSTDTQYF. The variable domain in full, with the rest retrieved from reference TRBV11-3 and TRBJ2-3, is EAGVVQSPRYKIIEKKQPVAFWCNPISGHNTLYWYLQNLGQGPELLIRYENEEAVDDSQLPKDRFSAERLKGVDSTLKIQPAELGDSAVYLCASSFPTVSTDTQYFGPGTRLTVL.

The rearrangement uses TRBV9 and TRBJ1-1; D unresolved. Trimming removed 0 bases at V and 0 bases at J, with 15 bases between. Looked up from germline, CDR1 is SGDLS and CDR2 is YYNGEE. The CDR3 is 17 residues long. CDR3 DNA sequence: TGTGCCAGCAGCGTAGACCAGAACCCCGCCATGAACACTGAAGCTTTCTTT. This sequence encodes CASSVDQNPAMNTEAFF.

This rearrangement joins TRBV27 to TRBJ2-7; 11 bases line up with TRBD1. The V gene end was trimmed by 2 bases and the J gene end by 4 bases; junction bases not matched to a gene: 4. The CDR3 runs 15 residues. Per germline, CDR1 MNHEY and CDR2 SMNVEV (reference sequence). As DNA, the CDR3 is TGTGCCAGCAGTTTAAGCGGGACAGGGGGGTACGAGCAGTACTTC. This codes for CASSLSGTGGYEQYF.

The chain uses TRBV7-9 and TRBJ2-3; D possibly corresponds to TRBD2 (5 bases). V lost 2 bases, J lost 2 bases, and 11 bases lay in between. Germline V gene lookup returns CDR1 SEHNR and CDR2 FQNEAQ (reference sequence). The CDR3 loop spans 15 amino acids. The chain's CDR3 is CASSLRDFSTDTQYF. The CDR3, as DNA: TGTGCCAGCAGCTTACGGGATTTTTCCACAGATACGCAGTATTTT.

The chain carries TRBV7-2 and TRBJ1-1; 7 bases align to TRBD1. V shed 3 bases and J 3 bases; nucleotides not matched to a gene: 4. The CDR3 is 14 residues long. In germline, CDR1 is SGHTA, CDR2 FQGNSA. The CDR3 here is CASSFRGEHTEAFF. The DNA of the CDR3 is TGTGCCAGCAGCTTCAGGGGGGAACACACTGAAGCTTTCTTT.